What follows is one T cell receptor (beta chain) and its context. No cognate antigen has been identified for it. No quality values exist for individual bases; no much larger clone is one base distant. The sample's time point, from its label and the paper: newly diagnosed, previously untreated cHL patient sample. CD4+ T cells were purified from thawed PBMCs by magnetic negative selection with a Miltenyi CD4+ T cell isolation kit. PBMCs from patients with newly diagnosed, previously untreated classical Hodgkin lymphoma were sequenced as a comparison group for the relapsed/refractory trial patients. Peripheral blood was collected in 8 mL Vacutainer Cell Preparation Tubes, from which PBMCs were isolated by centrifugation and then cryopreserved. Purified CD4+ and CD8+ fractions were prepared only for cases with an additional available PBMC sample. Magnetically labelled cells were removed on LS columns in a quadroMACS separator, and the flow-through was retained as the purified fraction.

This entry comes from a study of PD-1 blockade in classical Hodgkin lymphoma (dated by TCRdb to the early 2020s). In the study overall: To define a peripheral blood immune signature of response to PD-1 blockade in classical Hodgkin lymphoma, the study combined TCR beta sequencing with CyTOF. General findings and caveats noted by the study authors: The study covered only a single clinical trial cohort, and the causes of the repertoire differences, possibly disease activity or prior therapy, were still not defined. Newly diagnosed patients were reported to have lower baseline TCR diversity than healthy donors, and relapsed/refractory patients were reported to have lower baseline TCR diversity still.

Reading the germline V gene gives CDR1 ENHRY and CDR2 SYGVKD. The CDR3 spans 11 residues, from the cysteine through the phenylalanine. Of all the DNA, just the CDR3 is kept, 33 bases in frame from base 1. The germline ends are 14 bases apart after V is trimmed by 11 bases and J by 7 bases. The Qiagen DNeasy kit was used to extract genomic DNA both from unsorted PBMCs and from the negatively selected CD4+ and CD8+ fractions. Amplification of TCR beta CDR3 regions was done by immunoSEQ multiplex PCR with primers that anneal to V and J segments. A synthetic immune receptor repertoire was used to minimize amplification bias, and any residual bias was removed computationally once sequencing was done. As for the original processing: Custom Python scripts were used to quantify repertoire diversity as the Shannon entropy index. Unsorted, CD4+ and CD8+ repertoires were examined separately, except in combined analyses, for which CD4+ and CD8+ sequences were merged in silico. TCRdb stores this immuneACCESS table with in-frame sequences only. Part of the clones is absent; in the studies checked, under half of the shortfall reflects unresolved V genes, and no reason is known for the rest. V and J calls and clone size are those listed in that table; D and trimming were worked out from the DNA. The sample has roughly 30,000 clones on record, about 89% of them singletons. Of the sample, approximately 0.2% is held by the ten largest clones.

The sequence came from a human donor with classical Hodgkin lymphoma. The chain couples TRBV10-3 to TRBJ1-1, with the D segment identity uncertain. The sequenced sample consisted of CD4+ T cells from blood. The CDR3 reads as follows: CASWTESEAFF. The DNA is as follows: TGTGCCTCATGGACTGAGAGTGAAGCTTTCTTT.